The sample holds many counts of the clone carrying this T cell receptor beta chain. Germline values: CDR1 LGHDT, CDR2 YNNKEL (reference sequence). The V and J ends lost 5 bases and 3 bases respectively, with 13 bases between them. There are 14 residues in the CDR3. In making diagnoses, clinical symptoms, serum thyroxine and TRAb, thyroid ultrasound and orbital computed tomography were all used. Around 10 ml of fresh peripheral blood supplied the PBMCs. RNA transcripts gave rise to amplified TCR beta CDR3 regions. Primed by the HTBI set, a first-round RT-PCR was run on the TCR CDR3. MiXCR, applied by TCRdb to the multiplex PCR reads, yields one record per CDR3 protein. The sample shows about 400,000 distinct CDR3 sequences, more than 12% of them seen only once. This sample is part of a study of T cells in Graves' hyperthyroidism and ophthalmopathy.

The TCR comes from a woman younger than 45 with Graves' hyperthyroidism. Input material: blood. The chain employs TRBV3-1 and TRBJ1-1, with D possibly TRBD1 on 5 matching bases. The CDR3 reads CASSEWGSDTEAFF. The CDR3, as DNA: TGTGCCAGCAGCGAATGGGGGTCGGACACTGAAGCTTTCTTT.